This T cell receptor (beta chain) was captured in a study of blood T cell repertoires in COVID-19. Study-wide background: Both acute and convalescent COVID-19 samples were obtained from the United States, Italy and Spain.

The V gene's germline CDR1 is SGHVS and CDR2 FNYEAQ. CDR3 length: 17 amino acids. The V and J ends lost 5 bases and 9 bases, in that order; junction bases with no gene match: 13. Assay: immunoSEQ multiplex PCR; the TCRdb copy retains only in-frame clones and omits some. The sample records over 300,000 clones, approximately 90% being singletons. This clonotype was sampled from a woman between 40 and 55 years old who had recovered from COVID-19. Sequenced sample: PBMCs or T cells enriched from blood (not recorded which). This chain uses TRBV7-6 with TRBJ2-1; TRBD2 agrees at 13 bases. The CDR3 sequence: CASSARPGTSGEVEQFF. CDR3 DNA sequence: TGTGCCAGCAGCGCCCGGCCCGGGACTAGCGGGGAAGTTGAGCAGTTCTTC.